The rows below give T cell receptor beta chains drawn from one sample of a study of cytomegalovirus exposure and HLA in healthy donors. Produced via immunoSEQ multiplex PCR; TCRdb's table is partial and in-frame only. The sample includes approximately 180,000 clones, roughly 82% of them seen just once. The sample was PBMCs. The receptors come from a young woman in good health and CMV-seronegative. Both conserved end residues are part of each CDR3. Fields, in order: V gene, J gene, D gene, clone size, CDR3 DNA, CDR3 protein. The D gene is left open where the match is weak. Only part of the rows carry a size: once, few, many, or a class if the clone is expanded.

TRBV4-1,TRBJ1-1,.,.,TGCGCCAGCAGCCAAGAAGGAGAGATTCTCGACACTGAAGCTTTCTTT,CASSQEGEILDTEAFF
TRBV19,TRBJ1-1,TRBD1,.,TGTGCCAGTAGTTCGGGACAGGCAAAGCACTTT,CASSSGQAKHF
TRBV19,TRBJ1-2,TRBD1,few,TGTGCCAGTACCACGACAGGGGGCTCTGCTAACTATGGCTACACCTTC,CASTTTGGSANYGYTF
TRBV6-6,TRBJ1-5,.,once,TGTGCCAGCAGTCCCTTTGGCAGGAATCAGCCCCAGCATTTT,CASSPFGRNQPQHF
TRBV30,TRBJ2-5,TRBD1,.,TGTGCCTGGAACAGGGGGCTACGAGAGACCCAGTACTTC,CAWNRGLRETQYF
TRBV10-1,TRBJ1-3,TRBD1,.,TGCGCCAGCAGTGAGCGCCCACAGGGGGACTCTGGAAACACCATATATTTT,CASSERPQGDSGNTIYF
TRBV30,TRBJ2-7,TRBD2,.,TGTGCCTGGAGTCCTACTAGCGGAGCCTACGAGCAGTACTTC,CAWSPTSGAYEQYF
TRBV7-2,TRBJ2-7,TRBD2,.,TGTGCCAGCAGCCCTCTAGCGGGGAGTGGCTACGAGCAGTACTTC,CASSPLAGSGYEQYF
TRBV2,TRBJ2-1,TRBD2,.,TGTGCCAGCAGTGAAGAGGGAGGGAATGAGCAGTTCTTC,CASSEEGGNEQFF
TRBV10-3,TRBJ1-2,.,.,TGTGCCATCAGTGAGTCTTCCGTGACAACTAACTATGGCTACACCTTC,CAISESSVTTNYGYTF
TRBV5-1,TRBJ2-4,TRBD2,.,TGCGCCAGCAGCTACCTAGCGGGAGTAGTTGACAAAAACATTCAGTACTTC,CASSYLAGVVDKNIQYF
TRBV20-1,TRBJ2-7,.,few,TGCAGTCCCTGGTGCGCCTACGAGCAGTACTTC,CSPWCAYEQYF
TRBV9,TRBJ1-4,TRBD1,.,TGTGCCAGCAGCGTAGCCGACAGGGGGTTTTTTGAAAAACTGTTTTTT,CASSVADRGFFEKLFF
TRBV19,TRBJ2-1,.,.,TGTGCCAGTAGCTTAGCGGAGGGGTCCTACAATGAGCAGTTCTTC,CASSLAEGSYNEQFF
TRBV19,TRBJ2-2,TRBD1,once,TGTGCCAGTGGCGCAGGGGGGAACACCGGGGAGCTGTTTTTT,CASGAGGNTGELFF
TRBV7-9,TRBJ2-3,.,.,TGTGCCAGCAGCTTAGGGGTGGGCCGCTACACAGATACGCAGTATTTT,CASSLGVGRYTDTQYF
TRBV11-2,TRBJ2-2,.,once,TGTGCCAGCAGCTCCCGACTCACCTCGACCGGGGAGCTGTTTTTT,CASSSRLTSTGELFF
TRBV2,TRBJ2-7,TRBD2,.,TGTGCCACCGGACTAGCGGGGGCCGGGGTGCAGTACTTC,CATGLAGAGVQYF
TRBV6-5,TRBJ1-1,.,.,TGTGCCAGCAGTTTCGGGGGAGCCAACACTGAAGCTTTCTTT,CASSFGGANTEAFF
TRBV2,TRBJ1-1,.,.,TGTGCCAGCAGGACCGTGACAGGTATGAACACTGAAGCTTTCTTT,CASRTVTGMNTEAFF
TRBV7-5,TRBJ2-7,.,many,TGTGTCAGAAGCCGGGACAACACCTACGAGCAGTACTTC,CVRSRDNTYEQYF
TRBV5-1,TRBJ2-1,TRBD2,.,TGCGCCAGCAGCTTGGCCCCGGGACTAGCGGGCTACAATGAGCAGTTCTTC,CASSLAPGLAGYNEQFF
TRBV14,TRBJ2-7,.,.,TGTGCCAGCAGCCAAGATACGGGTACCTACGAGCAGTACTTC,CASSQDTGTYEQYF